The text below deals with one T cell receptor (beta chain). Its matching antigen is unknown. Expressed TCRB transcripts were sequenced after all isolated RNA was converted to cDNA. Each sample of naive, central memory or regulatory T cells had, on average, about 3.57 million reads. The table came from immunoSEQ multiplex PCR; TCRdb's copy has only in-frame clones and leaves some out. The table includes about 650,000 clones, under 15% detected once. The germline CDR1 and CDR2 sequences are GTSNPN and SVGIG (reference sequence). The V and J ends lost 5 bases and 3 bases respectively, with 13 bases between them. This CDR3 comprises 13 residues. The data were obtained in a study of beta chain features in type 1 diabetes. Sorting with CD45RO/CCR7/CD25/CD127/CD95/CD27 yielded naive, central memory, regulatory and stem-like memory CD4+ cells. Findings of the study overall: Within each of all four CD4+ subsets, Type 1 diabetes patients had TCRB CDR3s that were moderately but significantly shorter.

The sequenced sample was naive CD4+ T cells from blood. This TCR was recovered from a man aged 25-45 years with type 1 diabetes. J is TRBJ2-5 and V is TRBV30; D perhaps matches TRBD2 (7 bases). CDR3 sequence reads: CAWSRGAEETQYF. CDR3 nucleotide sequence: TGTGCCTGGTCCCGGGGGGCTGAAGAGACCCAGTACTTC.